A single sample gave rise to the 23 T cell receptor beta chains below, sequenced in a study of response to subunit inactivated influenza vaccine. One entry per CDR3 protein, called by TCRdb with MiXCR from the RT-PCR reads. The top ten hold 10% to 15% of the sample, which has about 500,000 distinct CDR3 sequences, under 8.5% seen once. The sequences come from PBMCs from blood, collected less than 30 months after vaccination. These receptors were collected from a man aged 50 to 69 who received an inactivated influenza vaccine.

This clonotype was recorded many times. This rearrangement joins TRBV11-1 to TRBJ2-7; 12 bases are shared with TRBD1. With V trimmed by 4 bases and J by 7 bases, 5 bases remained unmatched. CDR1 SGHAT and CDR2 FQDESV come from the germline V gene (reference sequence). This CDR3 is built from 14 residues. CDR3 region: CASSSRDRGLEQYF. CDR3 bases: TGTGCCAGCAGCTCCCGGGACAGGGGGCTAGAGCAGTACTTC.

V is TRBV7-6 and J is TRBJ2-2, with 9 bases lining up with TRBD1. Germline-derived CDR1 and CDR2 are SGHVS and FNYEAQ. The CDR3 totals 20 residues. Trimming took 2 bases from V and 0 from J; bases not matched to a gene: 13. The CDR3, as DNA: TGTGCCAGCAGCTTATCCCATTTGCTGCGGACAGGGGCGAACACCGGGGAGCTGTTTTTT. It codes for CASSLSHLLRTGANTGELFF.

This chain joins TRBV13 and TRBJ2-3; no clear D gene. Trimming left V 8 bases short and J 3 bases short, with 15 bases between. This CDR3 contains 14 residues. Germline V gene data show CDR1 as PRHDT and CDR2 as FYEKMQ (reference sequence). The CDR3: CASVSKSSTDTQYF. The CDR3 coding sequence is TGTGCCAGCGTTAGCAAATCGAGTACAGATACGCAGTATTTT.

This clonotype appeared a few times. V and J are TRBV6-2 or TRBV6-3 and TRBJ2-3; D may be TRBD2 (6 bases). The V end was cut by 0 bases, the J end by 10 bases, with 11 bases between. CDR3 length: 13 amino acids. The germline V gene encodes CDR1 MNHEY and CDR2 SVGEGT. The CDR3 sequence is CASSYSGLPAQYF. DNA for the CDR3: TGTGCCAGCAGTTACTCAGGACTACCGGCGCAGTATTTT.

This clonotype occurred a few times. The V gene is TRBV7-9, the J gene TRBJ2-1; D gene unclear. Trimming removed 8 bases from V and 6 bases from J, with 11 bases in between. Per germline, CDR1 SEHNR and CDR2 FQNEAQ (reference sequence). The length of the CDR3 is 12 residues. This chain's CDR3 is CASGGVFNEQFF. In DNA form, the CDR3 reads TGTGCCAGCGGTGGGGTTTTCAATGAGCAGTTCTTC. The full variable domain, its missing parts supplied by reference TRBV7-9 and TRBJ2-1, is DTGVSQNPRHKITKRGQNVTFRCDPISEHNRLYWYRQTLGQGPEFLTYFQNEAQLEKSRLLSDRFSAERPKGSFSTLEIQRTEQGDSAMYLCASGGVFNEQFFGPGTRLTVL.

This clonotype was detected only a few times. The chain is built from TRBV12-3 or TRBV12-4 and TRBJ2-7; 8 bases map to TRBD1. This CDR3 has 13 residues. J lost 5 bases, V lost 6 bases, and 6 bases had no gene match. For the CDR3, the DNA is TGTGCCAGCAGAGGGGACAGGAGAGACGAGCAGTACTTC. Amino acid sequence: CASRGDRRDEQYF.

This clonotype has ten or more counts. This rearrangement joins TRBV6-2 or TRBV6-3 to TRBJ2-7; 13 positions agree with TRBD2. The CDR3 totals 15 residues. The V gene's germline CDR1 is MNHEY and CDR2 SVGEGT. With V trimmed by 6 bases and J by 5 bases, 7 bases remained unmatched. The CDR3 region has the DNA TGTGCCAGCAGACGGACTAGCGGGAGTTCGAACGAGCAGTACTTC. Its protein product is CASRRTSGSSNEQYF.

This clonotype was recorded at least ten times. The chain is built from TRBV28 and TRBJ2-3; D possibly corresponds to TRBD1 (6 bases). The CDR3 has 16 residues. The germline V gene encodes CDR1 MDHEN and CDR2 SYDVKM. Trimming removed 6 bases at V and 6 bases at J, with 22 bases between. The CDR3 loop reads CASSPVDSGLLDTQYF. The DNA of the CDR3 is TGTGCCAGCAGCCCCGTGGACAGCGGACTGTTGGATACGCAGTATTTT. The whole variable domain, remainder taken from reference TRBV28 and TRBJ2-3, is DVKVTQSSRYLVKRTGEKVFLECVQDMDHENMFWYRQDPGLGLRLIYFSYDVKMKEKGDIPEGYSVSREKKERFSLILESASTNQTSMYLCASSPVDSGLLDTQYFGPGTRLTVL.

This clonotype occurred a few times. The chain carries TRBV6-5 and TRBJ1-1, with a tentative D call TRBD1 (5 bases). Germline V gene sequence: CDR1 MNHEY, CDR2 SVGAGI. Trimming took off 0 bases at V and 5 bases at J, with 7 bases between the two ends. The CDR3 has 13 residues. CDR3 DNA: TGTGCCAGCAGTTACTCGAAGGGGACTGAAGCTTTCTTT. Translated, it gives CASSYSKGTEAFF.

In this sample, this clonotype turned up many times. The chain combines TRBV24-1 with TRBJ1-5, with D unclear. The CDR3 is 15 residues long. V was cut by 3 bases and J by 8 bases, with 16 bases left in between. Per germline, CDR1 KGHDR and CDR2 SFDVKD. CDR3 region: CATSDPLRQDEPQHF. In DNA, the CDR3 is TGTGCCACCAGTGATCCCCTCCGGCAAGATGAGCCCCAGCATTTT.

This clonotype was found a few times. J is TRBJ2-1 and V is TRBV11-1; TRBD2 matches at 15 bases. CDR1 SGHAT and CDR2 FQDESV come from the germline V gene (reference sequence). CDR3 length: 18 residues. With 5 bases clipped from V and 4 bases from J, the junction kept 9 bases outside the gene matches. CDR3 loop: CASSPGTSGGTYYNEQFF. In nucleotides, the CDR3 is TGTGCCAGCAGCCCCGGGACTAGCGGGGGGACTTATTACAATGAGCAGTTCTTC.

The table lists this clonotype with a few counts. The chain links TRBV27 to TRBJ2-3, with D possibly matching TRBD1 (5 bases). V was cut by 4 bases and J by 3 bases, with 11 bases left in between. The CDR3 is 14 amino acids. The germline CDR1 and CDR2 sequences are MNHEY and SMNVEV (reference sequence). CDR3 nucleotides: TGTGCCAGCAGTTCCTGGGGCGCAACAGATACGCAGTATTTT. Its translation is CASSSWGATDTQYF.

This sequence joins TRBV20-1 and TRBJ2-5, with TRBD2 matching over 7 bases. The CDR3 runs 14 residues. The J segment lost 3 bases and the V segment lost 2 bases, leaving 6 bases of the junction unmatched. Germline V gives CDR1 DFQATT, CDR2 SNEGSKA (reference sequence). The CDR3, as DNA: TGCAGTGCTAGAAGTCTAGCGGAAGAAGAGACCCAGTACTTC. This sequence encodes CSARSLAEEETQYF.

This rearrangement joins TRBV20-1 to TRBJ2-7, with D possibly being TRBD2 (5 bases). The CDR3 is made up of 15 amino acids. Germline loops: CDR1 DFQATT, CDR2 SNEGSKA (reference sequence). V was shortened by 6 bases and J by 0 bases, with 18 bases between the two germline ends. This CDR3 is CSAPRGTGSSYEQYF. CDR3 nucleotide sequence: TGCAGTGCCCCCCGAGGCACGGGGAGCTCCTACGAGCAGTACTTC.

This clonotype was observed a few times. The chain links TRBV27 to TRBJ2-6; TRBD1 is a possible D gene (7 bases). CDR3 size: 17 residues. Germline V gives CDR1 MNHEY, CDR2 SMNVEV (reference sequence). The V end was cut by 3 bases, the J end by 0 bases, with 12 bases between. The CDR3 is CASSFSGGSSGANVLTF. The CDR3 bases are TGTGCCAGCAGTTTTTCAGGGGGGAGCTCTGGGGCCAACGTCCTGACTTTC.

V gene TRBV5-1 combines with J gene TRBJ2-1; D is undetermined. The CDR3 spans 18 residues. The V gene lost 4 bases and the J gene lost 0 bases, with 20 bases spanning the gap. Per the germline V gene, CDR1 is SGHRS and CDR2 is YFSETQ. The CDR3 region has the DNA TGCGCCAGCAGCCTGAGTAGTTCGTTGGGTTACTCCTACAATGAGCAGTTCTTC. Its protein is CASSLSSSLGYSYNEQFF.

Only a few counts were recorded for this clonotype. The J gene is TRBJ1-5, the V gene TRBV3-1; a weak D match, TRBD1 (5 bases). Deletions cut 4 bases from V and 6 bases from J, with 13 bases between. The length of the CDR3 is 14 residues. Germline lookup yields CDR1 LGHDT and CDR2 YNNKEL (reference sequence). This CDR3 is CASSLGLSGQPQHF. CDR3 nucleotide sequence: TGTGCCAGCAGCCTGGGACTATCGGGTCAGCCCCAGCATTTT.

This clonotype was observed many times. The chain couples TRBV29-1 to TRBJ2-1; 11 bases are shared with TRBD2. Germline values: CDR1 SQVTM, CDR2 ANQGSEA. After removal of 4 bases from V and 0 bases from J, the junction contained 5 bases not matched to a gene. The CDR3 runs to 16 residues. The CDR3 here is CSVALAGESSYNEQFF. For the CDR3, the DNA is TGCAGCGTTGCACTAGCGGGGGAGAGCTCCTACAATGAGCAGTTCTTC.

This clonotype has ten or more counts. The V call is TRBV7-2, the J call TRBJ2-5, with 10 nucleotides matching TRBD2. The CDR3 sequence is 15 residues long. Germline values: CDR1 SGHTA, CDR2 FQGNSA. The V gene end was trimmed by 6 bases and the J gene end by 5 bases; junction bases not matched to a gene: 9. The CDR3 reads CASSTSSGSRETQYF. The CDR3 DNA reads TGTGCCAGCAGTACATCTAGCGGGAGTCGGGAGACCCAGTACTTC.

The chain couples TRBV4-3 to TRBJ2-7; D unresolved. In germline, CDR1 is LGHNA, CDR2 YSLEER. The CDR3 length is 14 residues. Between the trimmed V and J ends, which lost 0 bases and 2 bases, there was a span of 8 bases. CDR3 in amino acids: CASSQEDRAYEQYF. The CDR3, as DNA: TGCGCCAGCAGCCAAGAGGACCGAGCCTACGAGCAGTACTTC.

This chain joins TRBV5-1 and TRBJ2-5, with 11 bases identical to TRBD2. The germline V gene encodes CDR1 SGHRS and CDR2 YFSETQ. With 1 base clipped from V and 5 bases from J, the junction kept 10 bases outside the gene matches. The CDR3 is 17 residues long. The CDR3 coding sequence is TGCGCCAGCAGCTTGACTAGCGGGGGACTAATCGGGGAGACCCAGTACTTC. Residues: CASSLTSGGLIGETQYF.

In the case of this clonotype: The junction departs from the called germline gene at one end, perhaps through a read error. This chain joins TRBV7-7 and TRBJ2-1; TRBD2 aligns across 10 bases. The V gene's germline CDR1 is SSHAT and CDR2 FNYEAQ (reference sequence). There are 15 residues in the CDR3. DNA for the CDR3: TGTGCTAGCAGCGCTGGGCTAGCGGGGGTCAATGAGCAGTTCTTC. Translating it yields CASSAGLAGVNEQFF.

This clonotype was counted at least ten times. V and J are TRBV5-1 and TRBJ1-1; 7 bases are shared with TRBD1. The germline V gene has CDR1 SGHRS and CDR2 YFSETQ. The V segment lost 4 bases and the J segment 7 bases; nucleotides outside the gene matches: 4. The CDR3 contains 12 residues. CDR3 coding DNA: TGCGCCAGCAGCACCGGGACAGATGAAGCTTTCTTT. This encodes CASSTGTDEAFF. Complete variable domain (other parts from reference TRBV5-1 and TRBJ1-1): KAGVTQTPRYLIKTRGQQVTLSCSPISGHRSVSWYQQTPGQGLQFLFEYFSETQRNKGNFPGRFSGRQFSNSRSEMNVSTLELGDSALYLCASSTGTDEAFFGQGTRLTVV.